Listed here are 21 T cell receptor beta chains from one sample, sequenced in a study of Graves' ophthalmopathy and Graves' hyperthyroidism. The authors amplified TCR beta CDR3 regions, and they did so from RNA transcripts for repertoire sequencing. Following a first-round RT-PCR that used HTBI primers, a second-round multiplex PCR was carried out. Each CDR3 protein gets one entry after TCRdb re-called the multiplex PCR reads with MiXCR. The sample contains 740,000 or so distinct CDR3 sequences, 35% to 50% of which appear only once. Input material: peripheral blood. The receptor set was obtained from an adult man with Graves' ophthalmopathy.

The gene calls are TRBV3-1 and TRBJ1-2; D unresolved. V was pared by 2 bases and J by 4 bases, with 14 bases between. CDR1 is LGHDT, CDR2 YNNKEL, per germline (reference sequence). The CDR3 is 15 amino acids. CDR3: CASSQSRTRSYGYTF. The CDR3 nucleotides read TGTGCCAGCAGCCAAAGTCGGACTAGGAGCTATGGCTACACCTTC.

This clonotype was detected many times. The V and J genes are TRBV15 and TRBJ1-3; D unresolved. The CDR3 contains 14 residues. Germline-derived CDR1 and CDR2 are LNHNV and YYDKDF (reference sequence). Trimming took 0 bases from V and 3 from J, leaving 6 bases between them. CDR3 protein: CATSRDRLGNTIYF. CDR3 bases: TGTGCCACCAGCAGAGACAGGCTTGGAAACACCATATATTTT.

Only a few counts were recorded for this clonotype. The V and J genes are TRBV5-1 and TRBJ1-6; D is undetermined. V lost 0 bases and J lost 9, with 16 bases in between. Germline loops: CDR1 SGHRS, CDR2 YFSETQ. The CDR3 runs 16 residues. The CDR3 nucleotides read TGCGCCAGCAGCTTGGAAGTGGGCGTAAAGGGTTCACCCCTCCACTTT. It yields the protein CASSLEVGVKGSPLHF.

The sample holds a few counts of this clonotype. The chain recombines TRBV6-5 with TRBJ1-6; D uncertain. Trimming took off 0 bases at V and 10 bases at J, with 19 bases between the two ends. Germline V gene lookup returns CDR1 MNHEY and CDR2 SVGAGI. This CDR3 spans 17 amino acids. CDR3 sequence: CASSYSAGDTIGSPLHF. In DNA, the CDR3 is TGTGCCAGCAGTTACTCAGCCGGAGATACGATAGGATCACCCCTCCACTTT.

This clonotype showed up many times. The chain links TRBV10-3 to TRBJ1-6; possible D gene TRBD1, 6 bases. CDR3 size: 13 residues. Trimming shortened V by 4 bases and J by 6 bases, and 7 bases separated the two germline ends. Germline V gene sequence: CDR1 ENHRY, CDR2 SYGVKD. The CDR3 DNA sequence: TGTGCCATCAGTGTGGACAGTAATTCACCCCTCCACTTT. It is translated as CAISVDSNSPLHF.

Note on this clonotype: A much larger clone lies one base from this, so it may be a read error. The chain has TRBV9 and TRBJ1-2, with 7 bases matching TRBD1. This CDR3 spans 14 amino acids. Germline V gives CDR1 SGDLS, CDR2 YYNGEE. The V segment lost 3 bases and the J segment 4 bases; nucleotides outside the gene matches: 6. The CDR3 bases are TGTGCCAGCAGCGAGGAGACAGGGACCTATGGCTACACCTTC. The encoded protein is CASSEETGTYGYTF.

CDR3 sequence (DNA): TGTGCCATCAGTGTGGAGGGGCAGTGGGAGACCCAGTACTTC. It specifies CAISVEGQWETQYF. The rearrangement links TRBV10-3 to TRBJ2-5; D may be TRBD2 (6 bases). The V end was cut by 4 bases, the J end by 5 bases, with 14 bases between. Germline V gene lookup returns CDR1 ENHRY and CDR2 SYGVKD. CDR3 length: 14 residues.

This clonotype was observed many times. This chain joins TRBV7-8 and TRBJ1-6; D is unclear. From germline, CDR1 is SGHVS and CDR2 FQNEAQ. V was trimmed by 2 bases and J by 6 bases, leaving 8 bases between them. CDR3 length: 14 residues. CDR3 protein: CASSLLHLNSPLHF. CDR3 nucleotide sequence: TGTGCCAGCAGCTTACTACACCTTAATTCACCCCTCCACTTT.

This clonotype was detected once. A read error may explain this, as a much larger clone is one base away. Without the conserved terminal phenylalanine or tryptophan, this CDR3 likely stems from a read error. CDR3 region: CASSLGSSGSKETQYC. Written as DNA, the CDR3 is TGTGCCAGCAGCTTAGGGTCTAGCGGGAGTAAAGAGACCCAGTACTGC. The J gene is TRBJ2-5, the V gene TRBV7-7; 10 bases fit TRBD2. The CDR3 spans 16 residues. In germline, CDR1 is SSHAT, CDR2 FNYEAQ (reference sequence). Unmatched junction bases numbered 5, after V lost 1 base and J lost 3 bases.

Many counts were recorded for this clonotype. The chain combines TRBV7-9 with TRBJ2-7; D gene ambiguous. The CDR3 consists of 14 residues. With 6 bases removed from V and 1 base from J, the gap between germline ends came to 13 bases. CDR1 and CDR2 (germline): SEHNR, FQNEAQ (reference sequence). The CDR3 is CASSPDLVSYEQYF. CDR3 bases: TGTGCCAGCAGTCCGGACCTCGTTTCCTACGAGCAGTACTTC.

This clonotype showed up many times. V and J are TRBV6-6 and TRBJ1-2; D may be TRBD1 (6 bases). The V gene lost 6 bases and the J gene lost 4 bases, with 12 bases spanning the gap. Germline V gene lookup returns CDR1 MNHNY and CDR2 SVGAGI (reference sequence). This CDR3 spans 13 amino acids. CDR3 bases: TGTGCCAGCAGCAACCGGGACATCTATGGCTACACCTTC. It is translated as CASSNRDIYGYTF.

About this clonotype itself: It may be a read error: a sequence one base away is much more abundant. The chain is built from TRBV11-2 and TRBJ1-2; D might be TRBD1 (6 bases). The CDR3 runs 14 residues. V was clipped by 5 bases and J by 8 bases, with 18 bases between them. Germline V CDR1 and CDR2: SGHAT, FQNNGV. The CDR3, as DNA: TGTGCCAGCAGCGCCTCAACAGGGCTCGAGGGCTACACCTTC. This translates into CASSASTGLEGYTF.

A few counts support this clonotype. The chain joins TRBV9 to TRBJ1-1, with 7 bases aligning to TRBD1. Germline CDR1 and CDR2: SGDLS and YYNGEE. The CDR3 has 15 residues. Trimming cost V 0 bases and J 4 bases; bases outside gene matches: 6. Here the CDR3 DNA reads TGTGCCAGCAGCGTAGAGGGGGCGATTAGCACTGAAGCTTTCTTT. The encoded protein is CASSVEGAISTEAFF.

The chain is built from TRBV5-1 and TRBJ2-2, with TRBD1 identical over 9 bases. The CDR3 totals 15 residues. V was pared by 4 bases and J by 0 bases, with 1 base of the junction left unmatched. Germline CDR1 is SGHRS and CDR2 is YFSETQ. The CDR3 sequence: CASSGTGSNTGELFF. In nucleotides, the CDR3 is TGCGCCAGCAGCGGGACAGGGTCGAACACCGGGGAGCTGTTTTTT.

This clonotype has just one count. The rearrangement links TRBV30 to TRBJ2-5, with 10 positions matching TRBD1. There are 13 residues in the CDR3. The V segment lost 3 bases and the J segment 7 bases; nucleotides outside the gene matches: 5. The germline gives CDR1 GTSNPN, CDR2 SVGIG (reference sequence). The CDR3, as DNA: TGTGCCTGGAGCCGGGACAGGGGAGGGACCCAGTACTTC. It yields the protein CAWSRDRGGTQYF.

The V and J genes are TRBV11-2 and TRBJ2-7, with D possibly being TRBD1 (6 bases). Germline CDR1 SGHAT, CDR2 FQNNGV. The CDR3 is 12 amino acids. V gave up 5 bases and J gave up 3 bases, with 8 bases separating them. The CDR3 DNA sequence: TGTGCCAGCAGCGACAGGCACTACGAGCAGTACTTC. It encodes CASSDRHYEQYF.

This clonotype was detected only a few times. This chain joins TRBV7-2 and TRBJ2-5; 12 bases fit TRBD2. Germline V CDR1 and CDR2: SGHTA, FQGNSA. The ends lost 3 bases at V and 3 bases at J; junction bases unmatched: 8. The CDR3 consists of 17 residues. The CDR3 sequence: CASSLASGGAGEETQYF. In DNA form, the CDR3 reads TGTGCCAGCAGCTTGGCTAGCGGGGGGGCCGGGGAAGAGACCCAGTACTTC.

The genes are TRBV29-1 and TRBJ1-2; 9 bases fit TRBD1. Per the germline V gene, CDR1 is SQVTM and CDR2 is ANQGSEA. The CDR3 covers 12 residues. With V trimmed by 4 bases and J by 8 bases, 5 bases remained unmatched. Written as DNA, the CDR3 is TGCAGCGTTGCCGGGACAGGGAACGGCTACACCTTC. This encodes CSVAGTGNGYTF.

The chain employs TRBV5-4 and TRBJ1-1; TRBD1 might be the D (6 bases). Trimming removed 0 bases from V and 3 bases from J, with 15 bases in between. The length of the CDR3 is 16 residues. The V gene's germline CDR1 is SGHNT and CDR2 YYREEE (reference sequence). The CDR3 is CASSLGLRTADTEAFF. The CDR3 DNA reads TGTGCCAGCAGCTTGGGTCTTAGGACAGCTGACACTGAAGCTTTCTTT. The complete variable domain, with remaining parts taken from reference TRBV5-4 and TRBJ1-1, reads ETGVTQSPTHLIKTRGQQVTLRCSSQSGHNTVSWYQQALGQGPQFIFQYYREEENGRGNFPPRFSGLQFPNYSSELNVNALELDDSALYLCASSLGLRTADTEAFFGQGTRLTVV.

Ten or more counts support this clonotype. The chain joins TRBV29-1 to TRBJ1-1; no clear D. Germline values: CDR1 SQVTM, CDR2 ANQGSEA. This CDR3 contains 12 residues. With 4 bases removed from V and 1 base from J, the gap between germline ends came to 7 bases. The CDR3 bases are TGCAGCGTTGGGTCAACGAACACTGAAGCTTTCTTT. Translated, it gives CSVGSTNTEAFF. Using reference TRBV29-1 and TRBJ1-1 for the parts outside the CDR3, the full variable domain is SAVISQKPSRDICQRGTSLTIQCQVDSQVTMMFWYRQQPGQSLTLIATANQGSEATYESGFVIDKFPISRPNLTFSTLTVSNMSPEDSSIYLCSVGSTNTEAFFGQGTRLTVV.

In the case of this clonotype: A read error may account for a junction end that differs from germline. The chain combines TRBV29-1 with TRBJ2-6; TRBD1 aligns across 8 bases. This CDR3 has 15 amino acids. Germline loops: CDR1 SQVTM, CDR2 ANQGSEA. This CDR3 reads CSPTGERSGANVPTF. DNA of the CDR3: TGCAGCCCGACAGGGGAGAGGTCTGGGGCCAACGTCCCGACTTTC. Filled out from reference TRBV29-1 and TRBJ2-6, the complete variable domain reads SAVISQKPSRDICQRGTSLTIQCQVDSQVTMMFWYRQQPGQSLTLIATANQGSEATYESGFVIDKFPISRPNLTFSTLTVSNMSPEDSSIYLCSPTGERSGANVPTFGAGSRLTVL.